This T cell receptor beta chain was captured by sequencing in a study of blood T cell repertoires in COVID-19. Study-wide background: COVID-19 samples, acute and convalescent, were from the United States, Italy and Spain. T cells, B-cell-depleted T cells, or PBMCs supplied cDNA or gDNA.

In the source study's methods: From reference gene primer amplification, estimates of nucleated cell counts were derived. Repertoires were generated with immunoSEQ multiplex PCR, while TCRdb's copy carries only in-frame clones and drops some. For V, J and clone size, that table is used; D and trimming come from the DNA. Of just under 350,000 clones listed, more than 70% were seen once; the top ten hold approximately 7.4%. Source material: peripheral blood. This sequence was found in a woman aged 65 to 85 with COVID-19, enrolled during active disease.

The CDR3 loop reads CASTPGGRDEKLFF. CDR3 DNA: TGTGCCAGTACACCGGGGGGAAGGGATGAAAAACTGTTTTTT. The chain joins TRBV19 to TRBJ1-4; D may be TRBD1 (5 bases). This CDR3 spans 14 amino acids. V lost 7 bases and J 6 bases, leaving 15 bases between the germline ends. Germline CDR1 and CDR2: LNHDA and SQIVND (reference sequence).